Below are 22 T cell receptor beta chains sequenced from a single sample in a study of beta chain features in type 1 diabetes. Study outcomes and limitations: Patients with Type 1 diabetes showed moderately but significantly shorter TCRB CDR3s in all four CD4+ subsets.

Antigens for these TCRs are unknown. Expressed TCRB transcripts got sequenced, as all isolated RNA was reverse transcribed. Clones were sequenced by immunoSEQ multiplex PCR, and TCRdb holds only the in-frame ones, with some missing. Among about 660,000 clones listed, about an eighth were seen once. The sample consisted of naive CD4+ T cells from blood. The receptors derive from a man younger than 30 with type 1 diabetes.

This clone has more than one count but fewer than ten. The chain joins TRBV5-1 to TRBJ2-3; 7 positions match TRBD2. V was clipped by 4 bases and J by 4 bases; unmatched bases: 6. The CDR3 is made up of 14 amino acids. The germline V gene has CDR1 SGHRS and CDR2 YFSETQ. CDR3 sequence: CASSAREGSDTQYF. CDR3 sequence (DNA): TGCGCCAGCAGCGCGAGGGAGGGTTCAGATACGCAGTATTTT.

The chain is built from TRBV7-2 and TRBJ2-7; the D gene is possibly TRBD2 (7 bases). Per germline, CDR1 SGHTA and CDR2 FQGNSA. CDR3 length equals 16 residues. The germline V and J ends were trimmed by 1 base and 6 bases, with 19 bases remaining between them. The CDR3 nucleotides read TGTGCCAGCAGCTTAGAACCGGGGGGCGGACGGGTCGAGCAGTACTTC. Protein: CASSLEPGGGRVEQYF.

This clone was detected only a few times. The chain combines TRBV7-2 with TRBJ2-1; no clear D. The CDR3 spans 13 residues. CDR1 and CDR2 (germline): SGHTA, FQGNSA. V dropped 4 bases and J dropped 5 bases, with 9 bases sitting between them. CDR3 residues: CASSSRAHNEQFF. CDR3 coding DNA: TGTGCCAGCAGCTCTCGGGCTCACAATGAGCAGTTCTTC.

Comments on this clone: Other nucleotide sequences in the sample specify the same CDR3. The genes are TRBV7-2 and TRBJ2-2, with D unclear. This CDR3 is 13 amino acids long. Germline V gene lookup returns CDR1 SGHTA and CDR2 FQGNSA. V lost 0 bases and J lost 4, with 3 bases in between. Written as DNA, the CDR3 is TGTGCCAGCAGCTTAGCGCGCACCGGGGAGCTGTTTTTT. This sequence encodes CASSLARTGELFF.

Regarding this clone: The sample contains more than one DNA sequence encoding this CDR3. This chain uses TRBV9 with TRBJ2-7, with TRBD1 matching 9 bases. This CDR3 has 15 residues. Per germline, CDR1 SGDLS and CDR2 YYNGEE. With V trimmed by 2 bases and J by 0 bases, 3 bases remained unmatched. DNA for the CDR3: TGTGCCAGCAGCGTTGGGACAGGGAGCTCCTACGAGCAGTACTTC. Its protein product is CASSVGTGSSYEQYF.

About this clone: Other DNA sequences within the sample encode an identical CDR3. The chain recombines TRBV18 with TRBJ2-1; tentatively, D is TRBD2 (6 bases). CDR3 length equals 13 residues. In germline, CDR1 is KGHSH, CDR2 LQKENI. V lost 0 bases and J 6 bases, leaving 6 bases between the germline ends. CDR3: CASSPPGGNEQFF. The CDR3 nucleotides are TGTGCCAGCTCACCACCGGGGGGCAATGAGCAGTTCTTC.

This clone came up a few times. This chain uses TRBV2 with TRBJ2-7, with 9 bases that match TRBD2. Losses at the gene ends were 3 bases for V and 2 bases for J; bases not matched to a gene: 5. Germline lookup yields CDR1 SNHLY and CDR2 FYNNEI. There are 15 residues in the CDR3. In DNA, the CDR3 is TGTGCCAGCAGTGAGGAGCTAGCGGGGACCTACGAGCAGTACTTC. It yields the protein CASSEELAGTYEQYF.

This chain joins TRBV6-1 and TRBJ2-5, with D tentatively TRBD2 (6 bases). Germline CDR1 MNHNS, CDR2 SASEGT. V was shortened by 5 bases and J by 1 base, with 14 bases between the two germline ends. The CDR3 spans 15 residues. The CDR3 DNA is TGTGCCAGCAGTTCGACTAGAAATGGCCAAGAGACCCAGTACTTC. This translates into CASSSTRNGQETQYF.

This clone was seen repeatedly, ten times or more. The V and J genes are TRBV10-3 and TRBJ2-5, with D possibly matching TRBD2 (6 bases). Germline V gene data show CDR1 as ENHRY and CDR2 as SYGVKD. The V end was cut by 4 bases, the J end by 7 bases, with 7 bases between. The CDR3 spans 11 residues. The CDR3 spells CAISAEGTQYF. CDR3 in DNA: TGTGCCATCAGTGCGGAGGGGACCCAGTACTTC.

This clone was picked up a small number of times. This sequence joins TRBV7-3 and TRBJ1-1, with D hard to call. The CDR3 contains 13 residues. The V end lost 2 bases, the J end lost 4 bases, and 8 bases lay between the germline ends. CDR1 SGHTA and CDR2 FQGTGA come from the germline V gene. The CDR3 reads CASSLGPSTEAFF. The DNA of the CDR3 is TGTGCCAGCAGCTTAGGGCCGAGCACTGAAGCTTTCTTT.

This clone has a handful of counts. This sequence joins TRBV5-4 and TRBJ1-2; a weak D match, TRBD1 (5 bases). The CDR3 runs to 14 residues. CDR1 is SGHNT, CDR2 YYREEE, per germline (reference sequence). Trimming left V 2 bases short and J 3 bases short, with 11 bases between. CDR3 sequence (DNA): TGTGCCAGCAGCTTCTCGCAGGGCGACTATGGCTACACCTTC. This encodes CASSFSQGDYGYTF.

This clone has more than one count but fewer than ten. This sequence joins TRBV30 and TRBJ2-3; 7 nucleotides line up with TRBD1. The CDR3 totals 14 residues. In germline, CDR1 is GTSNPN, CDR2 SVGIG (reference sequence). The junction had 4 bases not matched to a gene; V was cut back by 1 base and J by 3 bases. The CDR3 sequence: CAWSETGKTDTQYF. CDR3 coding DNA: TGTGCCTGGAGTGAGACAGGGAAAACAGATACGCAGTATTTT. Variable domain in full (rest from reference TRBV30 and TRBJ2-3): SQTIHQWPATLVQPVGSPLSLECTVEGTSNPNLYWYRQAAGRGLQLLFYSVGIGQISSEVPQNLSASRPQDRQFILSSKKLLLSDSGFYLCAWSETGKTDTQYFGPGTRLTVL.

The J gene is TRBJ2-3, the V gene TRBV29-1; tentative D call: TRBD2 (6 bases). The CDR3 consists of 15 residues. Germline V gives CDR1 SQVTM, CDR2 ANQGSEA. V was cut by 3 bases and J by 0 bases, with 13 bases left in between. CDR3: CSVDTSILSTDTQYF. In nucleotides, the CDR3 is TGCAGCGTTGATACTAGCATTCTTAGCACAGATACGCAGTATTTT.

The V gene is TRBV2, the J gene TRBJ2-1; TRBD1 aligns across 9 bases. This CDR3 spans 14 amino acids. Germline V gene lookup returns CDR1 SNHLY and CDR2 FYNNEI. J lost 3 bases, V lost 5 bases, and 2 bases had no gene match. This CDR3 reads CASSTDRGYNEQFF. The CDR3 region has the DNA TGTGCCAGCAGTACGGACAGGGGCTACAATGAGCAGTTCTTC. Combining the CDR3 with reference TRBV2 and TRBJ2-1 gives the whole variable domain EPEVTQTPSHQVTQMGQEVILRCVPISNHLYFYWYRQILGQKVEFLVSFYNNEISEKSEIFDDQFSVERPDGSNFTLKIRSTKLEDSAMYFCASSTDRGYNEQFFGPGTRLTVL.

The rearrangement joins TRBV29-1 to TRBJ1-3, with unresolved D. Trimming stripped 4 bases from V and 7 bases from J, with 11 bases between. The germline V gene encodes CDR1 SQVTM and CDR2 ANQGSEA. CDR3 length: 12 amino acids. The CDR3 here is CSVAGFPNTIYF. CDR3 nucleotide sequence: TGCAGCGTTGCAGGCTTTCCTAACACCATATATTTT.

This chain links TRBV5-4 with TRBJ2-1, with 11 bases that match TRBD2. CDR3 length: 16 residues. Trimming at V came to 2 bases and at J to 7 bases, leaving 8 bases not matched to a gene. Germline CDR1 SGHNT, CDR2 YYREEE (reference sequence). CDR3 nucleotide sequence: TGTGCCAGCAGCTTAGCCAAACTAGCGGGAGATAATGAGCAGTTCTTC. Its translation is CASSLAKLAGDNEQFF.

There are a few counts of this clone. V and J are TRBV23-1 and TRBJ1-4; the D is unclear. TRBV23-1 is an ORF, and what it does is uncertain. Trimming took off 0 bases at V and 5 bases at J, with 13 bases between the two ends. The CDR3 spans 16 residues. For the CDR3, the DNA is TGCGCCAGCAGTCAATCGGGAGCCGACGAAAATGAAAAACTGTTTTTT. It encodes CASSQSGADENEKLFF.

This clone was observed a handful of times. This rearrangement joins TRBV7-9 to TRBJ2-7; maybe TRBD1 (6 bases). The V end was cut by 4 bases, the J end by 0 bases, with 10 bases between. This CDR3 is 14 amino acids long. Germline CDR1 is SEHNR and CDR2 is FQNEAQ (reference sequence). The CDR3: CASSSRDTSYEQYF. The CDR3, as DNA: TGTGCCAGCAGCTCAAGGGACACCTCCTACGAGCAGTACTTC.

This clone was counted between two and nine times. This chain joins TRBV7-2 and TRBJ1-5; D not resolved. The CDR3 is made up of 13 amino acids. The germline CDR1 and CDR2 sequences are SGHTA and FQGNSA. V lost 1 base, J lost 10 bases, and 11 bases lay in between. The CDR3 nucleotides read TGTGCCAGCAGCTTAGAAAGAGTAGGCCCCCAGCATTTT. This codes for CASSLERVGPQHF. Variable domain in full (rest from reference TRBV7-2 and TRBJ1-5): GAGVSQSPSNKVTEKGKDVELRCDPISGHTALYWYRQSLGQGLEFLIYFQGNSAPDKSGLPSDRFSAERTGGSVSTLTIQRTQQEDSAVYLCASSLERVGPQHFGDGTRLSIL.

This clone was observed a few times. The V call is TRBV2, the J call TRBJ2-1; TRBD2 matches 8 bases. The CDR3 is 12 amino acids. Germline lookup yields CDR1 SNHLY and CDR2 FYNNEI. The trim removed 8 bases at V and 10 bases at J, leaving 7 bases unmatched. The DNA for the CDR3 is TGTGCCAGCGGGCGGGGGGAGGACGAGCAGTTCTTC. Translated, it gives CASGRGEDEQFF.

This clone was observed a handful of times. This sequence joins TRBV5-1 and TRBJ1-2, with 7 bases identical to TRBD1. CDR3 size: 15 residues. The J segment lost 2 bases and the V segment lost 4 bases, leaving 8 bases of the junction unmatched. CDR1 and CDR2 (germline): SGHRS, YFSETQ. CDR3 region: CASSAGEGANYGYTF. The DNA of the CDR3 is TGCGCCAGCAGCGCAGGAGAGGGGGCCAACTATGGCTACACCTTC.

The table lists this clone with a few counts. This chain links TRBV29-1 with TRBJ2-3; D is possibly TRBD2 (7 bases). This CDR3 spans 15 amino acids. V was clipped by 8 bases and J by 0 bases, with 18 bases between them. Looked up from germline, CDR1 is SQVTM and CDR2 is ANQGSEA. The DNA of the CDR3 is TGCAGCTGTGGGAGGGGGAGGGCTAGCACAGATACGCAGTATTTT. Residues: CSCGRGRASTDTQYF.